This TCR beta chain was sequenced in a study of blood T cell repertoires in COVID-19. On the study more broadly: Whether acute or convalescent, the COVID-19 samples came from the United States, Italy and Spain. Nucleic acid was either cDNA or gDNA, and it came from T cells, B-cell-depleted T cells, or PBMCs.

This clone showed up just a few times. V was clipped by 3 bases and J by 2 bases, with 11 bases between them. The CDR3 runs to 14 residues. The V gene's germline CDR1 is SNHLY and CDR2 FYNNEI. The Seattle patients, enrolled during active infection, were followed longitudinally. Generated by immunoSEQ multiplex PCR, the TCRdb table keeps only in-frame clones and is missing some. The table shows 200,000 or so clones, with roughly 81% occurring only once. The TCR sequence derives from a woman aged 80 or older with COVID-19, enrolled during active disease. The specimen was peripheral blood. The V gene is TRBV2, the J gene TRBJ2-7; D possibly corresponds to TRBD2 (5 bases). The CDR3 bases are TGTGCCAGCAGTGACCGGGATTTGCCCTACGAGCAGTACTTC. Protein: CASSDRDLPYEQYF.